These T cell receptor beta chains were read from a single sample in a study of T cells in localized non-small cell lung cancer. Only in-frame clones appear in the TCRdb table, and some are missing; sequencing was by immunoSEQ multiplex PCR. The table lists over 55,000 clones, about 90% of them singletons, with almost 2% in the top ten. Sequencing was performed on peripheral blood, taken before any cancer treatment. The receptors shown here come from a woman aged 40-69 years with stage I lung adenocarcinoma. The CDR3 runs from the conserved cysteine through the conserved F or W. Fields, in order: J gene, D gene, V gene, clone size, CDR3 DNA, CDR3 protein. D genes are given only for firm matches. The size field is filled for only some rows; it gives once, few, many or a size class.

TRBJ2-1,TRBD1,TRBV27,NA,TGTGCCAGCAGTTTATCCCCGACAGGGGGGAATGAGCAGTTCTTC,CASSLSPTGGNEQFF
TRBJ1-4,NA,TRBV18,NA,TGTGCCAGCTCACCACCGGGGAGGGGAGGTGAAAAACTGTTTTTT,CASSPPGRGGEKLFF
TRBJ2-5,TRBD1,TRBV6-6,few,TGTGCCAGCAGTACAGGGGCAGAGACCCAGTACTTC,CASSTGAETQYF
TRBJ1-5,TRBD1,TRBV5-8,NA,TGTGCCAGCAGCTTGCAGGGGGCCTCTCCACAGCCCCAGCATTTT,CASSLQGASPQPQHF
TRBJ2-7,NA,TRBV9,NA,TGTGCCAGCAGCGTAGGAGGCAGTTCCTACGAGCAGTACTTC,CASSVGGSSYEQYF
TRBJ1-2,NA,TRBV14,NA,TGTGCCAGCAGCCAGGGACGGAACTATGGCTACACCTTC,CASSQGRNYGYTF
TRBJ2-1,NA,TRBV4-1,once,TGCGCCAGCAGCCAAGATTTCGGGCACAATGAGCAGTTCTTC,CASSQDFGHNEQFF
TRBJ2-7,NA,TRBV20-1,NA,TGCAGTGCTAGGATCGGCAGAGAGCAGTACTTC,CSARIGREQYF
TRBJ1-2,NA,TRBV4-2,few,TGTGCCAGCTCCGAAGAGGTTAACTATGGCTACACCTTC,CASSEEVNYGYTF
TRBJ2-7,NA,TRBV5-1,NA,TGCGCCAGCAGCTTAGCGGACAGAACCTACGAGCAGTACTTC,CASSLADRTYEQYF